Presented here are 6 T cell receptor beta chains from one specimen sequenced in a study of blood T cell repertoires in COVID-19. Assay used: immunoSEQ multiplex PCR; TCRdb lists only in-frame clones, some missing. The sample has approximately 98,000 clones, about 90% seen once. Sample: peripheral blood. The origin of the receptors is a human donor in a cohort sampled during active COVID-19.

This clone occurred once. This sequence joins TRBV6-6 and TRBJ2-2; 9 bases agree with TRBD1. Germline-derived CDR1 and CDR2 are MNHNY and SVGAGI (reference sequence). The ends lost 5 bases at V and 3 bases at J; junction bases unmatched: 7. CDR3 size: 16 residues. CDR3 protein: CASSMDRGRDTGELFF. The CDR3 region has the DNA TGTGCCAGCAGTATGGACAGGGGAAGGGACACCGGGGAGCTGTTTTTT.

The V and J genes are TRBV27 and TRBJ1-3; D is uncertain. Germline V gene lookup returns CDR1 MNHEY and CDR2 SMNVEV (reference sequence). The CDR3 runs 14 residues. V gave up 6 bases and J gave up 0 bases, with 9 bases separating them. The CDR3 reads CASRSAGSGNTIYF. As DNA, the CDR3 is TGTGCCAGCAGATCGGCGGGCTCTGGAAACACCATATATTTT.

The CDR3 DNA reads TGTGCCAGCAGGCCCGGGGGGTCTAATTCACCCCTCCACTTT. It yields the protein CASRPGGSNSPLHF. The chain has TRBV6-6 and TRBJ1-6; D possibly corresponds to TRBD1 (5 bases). This CDR3 is built from 14 residues. V was clipped by 6 bases and J by 6 bases, with 12 bases between them. Per the germline V gene, CDR1 is MNHNY and CDR2 is SVGAGI (reference sequence).

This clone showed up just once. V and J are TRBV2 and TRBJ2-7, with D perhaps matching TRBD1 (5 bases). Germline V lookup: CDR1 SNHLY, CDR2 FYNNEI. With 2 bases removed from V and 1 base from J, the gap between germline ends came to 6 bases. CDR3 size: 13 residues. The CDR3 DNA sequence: TGTGCCAGCAGTGAACAGGGTTCCTACGAGCAGTACTTC. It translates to CASSEQGSYEQYF.

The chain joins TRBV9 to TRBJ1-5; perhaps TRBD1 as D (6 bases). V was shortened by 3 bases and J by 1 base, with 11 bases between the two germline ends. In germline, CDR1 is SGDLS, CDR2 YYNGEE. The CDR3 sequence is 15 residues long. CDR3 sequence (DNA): TGTGCCAGCAGCGCTACAGGGTACAGCAATCAGCCCCAGCATTTT. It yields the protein CASSATGYSNQPQHF.

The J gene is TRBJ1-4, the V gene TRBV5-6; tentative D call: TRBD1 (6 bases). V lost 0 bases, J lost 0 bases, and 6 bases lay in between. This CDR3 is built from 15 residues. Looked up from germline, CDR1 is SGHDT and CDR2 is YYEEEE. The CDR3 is CASSLAGATNEKLFF. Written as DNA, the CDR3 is TGTGCCAGCAGCTTGGCAGGGGCAACTAATGAAAAACTGTTTTTT.